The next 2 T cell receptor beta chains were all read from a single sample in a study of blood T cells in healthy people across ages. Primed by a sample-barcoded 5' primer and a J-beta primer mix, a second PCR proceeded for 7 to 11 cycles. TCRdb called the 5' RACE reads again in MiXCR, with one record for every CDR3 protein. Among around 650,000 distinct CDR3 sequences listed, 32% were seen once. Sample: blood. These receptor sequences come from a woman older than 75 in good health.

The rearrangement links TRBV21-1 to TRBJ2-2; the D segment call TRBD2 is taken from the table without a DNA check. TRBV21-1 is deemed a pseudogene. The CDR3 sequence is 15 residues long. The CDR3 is CASSKGELEPGELFF. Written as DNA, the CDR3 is TGTGCCAGCAGCAAGGGAGAGCTCGAACCCGGGGAGCTGTTTTTT.

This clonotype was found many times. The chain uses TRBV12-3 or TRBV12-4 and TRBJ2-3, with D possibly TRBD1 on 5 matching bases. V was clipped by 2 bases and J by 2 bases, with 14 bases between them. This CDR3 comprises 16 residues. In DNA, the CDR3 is TGTGCCAGCAGTTTAAACAGAATAGGGGTCACAGATACGCAGTATTTT. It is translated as CASSLNRIGVTDTQYF.